This T cell receptor beta chain derives from a study of cytotoxic CD8 clonotypes in ibrutinib-treated CLL. Study-wide results and caveats: There were few public clonotypes, and on treatment they contracted or stayed stable.

This CDR3 contains 13 residues. V lost 2 bases and J lost 10, with 12 bases in between. Germline CDR1 reads SEHNR; CDR2 reads FQNEAQ (reference sequence). On this clone: Its cognate antigen is unknown.

TCRdb's copy holds only in-frame clones and misses some; the assay was immunoSEQ multiplex PCR. The sample lists some 200,000 clones; roughly three quarters were seen once. This TCR derives from a human donor with chronic lymphocytic leukemia. The sequencing here drew on PBMCs, taken after 12 months of ibrutinib treatment. The chain uses TRBV7-9 and TRBJ2-1; the D is unclear. For the CDR3, the DNA is TGTGCCAGCAGCTTAAGTACGTCGTACGAGCAGTTCTTC. Residues: CASSLSTSYEQFF.